This is a list of T cell receptor beta chains from one sample in a study of cytomegalovirus exposure and HLA in healthy donors. Produced via immunoSEQ multiplex PCR; TCRdb's table is partial and in-frame only. The sample carries some 56,000 clones, roughly 80% recorded once. The specimen sequenced was PBMCs. The receptors come from a human donor in good health. Each CDR3 is given with its conserved first and last residue. A D gene is named only where the DNA matches it firmly. Some rows have no size entry. The others give once, few or many, or a class for an expanded clone.

J gene: TRBJ2-3
V gene: TRBV25-1
clone size: -
D gene: -
CDR3 DNA: TGTGCCAGCAGTCCGAGAGATACGCAGTATTTT
CDR3 protein: CASSPRDTQYF

J gene: TRBJ2-5
V gene: TRBV28
clone size: -
D gene: -
CDR3 DNA: TGTGCCAGCAGTTCCACGGAAGAGACCCAGTACTTC
CDR3 protein: CASSSTEETQYF

J gene: TRBJ2-1
V gene: TRBV7-2
clone size: -
D gene: TRBD2
CDR3 DNA: TGTGCCAGCAGCTTACTAGCGGGGATCAATGAGCAGTTCTTC
CDR3 protein: CASSLLAGINEQFF

J gene: TRBJ2-1
V gene: TRBV4-3
clone size: once
D gene: -
CDR3 DNA: TGCGCCAGCAGCCAGAACAGGGTAGGTGAGCAGTTCTTC
CDR3 protein: CASSQNRVGEQFF

J gene: TRBJ1-3
V gene: TRBV7-2
clone size: -
D gene: TRBD1
CDR3 DNA: TGTGCCAGCAGCAAGGGACAGCTCTCTGGAAACACCATATATTTT
CDR3 protein: CASSKGQLSGNTIYF

J gene: TRBJ2-1
V gene: TRBV4-3
clone size: -
D gene: TRBD1
CDR3 DNA: TGCGCCAGCAGCCGACGTGTACAGGGGGCGGCACACCAGCTCTTC
CDR3 protein: CASSRRVQGAAHQLF

J gene: TRBJ2-3
V gene: TRBV6-6
clone size: -
D gene: TRBD2
CDR3 DNA: TGTGCCAGCAGCTCGGGAGGACTCCCCATCCCGCAGTATTTT
CDR3 protein: CASSSGGLPIPQYF

J gene: TRBJ2-1
V gene: TRBV4-3
clone size: -
D gene: -
CDR3 DNA: TGCGCCAGCAGCCAAGATGCCCGGGATAACAATGAGCAGTTCTTC
CDR3 protein: CASSQDARDNNEQFF

J gene: TRBJ1-1
V gene: TRBV15
clone size: -
D gene: -
CDR3 DNA: TGTGCCACCAGCAGCCGGGGAGAAGCTTTCTTT
CDR3 protein: CATSSRGEAFF

J gene: TRBJ1-4
V gene: TRBV7-9
clone size: -
D gene: -
CDR3 DNA: TGTGCCAGCAGCCCGGGGACACGCAATAATGAAAAACTGTTTTTT
CDR3 protein: CASSPGTRNNEKLFF

J gene: TRBJ2-7
V gene: TRBV27
clone size: -
D gene: -
CDR3 DNA: TGTGCCAGCCGGCCGGACTATCCATCCTACGAGCAGTACTTC
CDR3 protein: CASRPDYPSYEQYF

J gene: TRBJ2-1
V gene: TRBV5-4
clone size: -
D gene: -
CDR3 DNA: TGTGCCAGCGGAACAGGGACCTACAATGAGCAGTTCTTC
CDR3 protein: CASGTGTYNEQFF

J gene: TRBJ2-7
V gene: TRBV5-5
clone size: -
D gene: TRBD1
CDR3 DNA: TGTGCCAGCAGCCGAGGGACAGGCGGTTACGAGCAGTACTTC
CDR3 protein: CASSRGTGGYEQYF

J gene: TRBJ2-7
V gene: TRBV28
clone size: once
D gene: TRBD2
CDR3 DNA: TGTGCCAGCAGTTTATTAGTGGCGGGGGGGCGCCCCTACGAGCAGTACTTC
CDR3 protein: CASSLLVAGGRPYEQYF

J gene: TRBJ1-1
V gene: TRBV5-1
clone size: few
D gene: TRBD1
CDR3 DNA: TGCGCCAGCAGCGGAACAGGGGGCGCATGGACTGAAGCTTTCTTT
CDR3 protein: CASSGTGGAWTEAFF

J gene: TRBJ2-2
V gene: TRBV5-4
clone size: -
D gene: -
CDR3 DNA: TGTGCCAGCAGCCCGGTTCCGGGCGGGGAGCTGTTTTTT
CDR3 protein: CASSPVPGGELFF

J gene: TRBJ1-1
V gene: TRBV30
clone size: -
D gene: TRBD1
CDR3 DNA: TGTGCCTGGAGTGTATACAGGGGGCCCACTGAAGCTTTCTTT
CDR3 protein: CAWSVYRGPTEAFF

J gene: TRBJ1-6
V gene: TRBV7-2
clone size: -
D gene: -
CDR3 DNA: TGTGCCAGCAGCTCTAATCCGGGACAAAATTCACCCCTCCACTTT
CDR3 protein: CASSSNPGQNSPLHF

J gene: TRBJ2-1
V gene: TRBV5-1
clone size: -
D gene: TRBD1
CDR3 DNA: TGCGCCAGCACCCTGGACAGGGCGCCCAATGAGCAGTTCTTC
CDR3 protein: CASTLDRAPNEQFF

J gene: TRBJ2-5
V gene: TRBV19
clone size: once
D gene: TRBD2
CDR3 DNA: TGTGCCAGTAGTATTCTGTCTCCGGGTTCCGGGGGGTTGGAGACCCAGTACTTC
CDR3 protein: CASSILSPGSGGLETQYF

J gene: TRBJ2-3
V gene: TRBV7-9
clone size: -
D gene: -
CDR3 DNA: TGTGCCAGCAGCCCCACCCCTCAGGATACGCAGTATTTT
CDR3 protein: CASSPTPQDTQYF

J gene: TRBJ2-4
V gene: TRBV6-1
clone size: -
D gene: TRBD2
CDR3 DNA: TGTGCCAGCAGTGATTCGGGGGGAAACATTCAGTACTTC
CDR3 protein: CASSDSGGNIQYF

J gene: TRBJ2-7
V gene: TRBV7-9
clone size: -
D gene: TRBD2
CDR3 DNA: TGTGCCAGCAGCTCAGGGAGACTAGCGGGGGCCTACGAGCAGTACTTC
CDR3 protein: CASSSGRLAGAYEQYF

J gene: TRBJ2-1
V gene: TRBV4-2
clone size: -
D gene: TRBD1
CDR3 DNA: TGTGCCAGCAGCCTAACAGGGGTATTGGCCAGCTCCTACAATGAGCAGTTCTTC
CDR3 protein: CASSLTGVLASSYNEQFF

J gene: TRBJ2-7
V gene: TRBV4-2
clone size: -
D gene: TRBD1
CDR3 DNA: TGTGCCAGCAGCCAAGATCACGACAGGGGGCGCTTTAGAGAGCAGTACTTC
CDR3 protein: CASSQDHDRGRFREQYF

J gene: TRBJ2-1
V gene: TRBV5-1
clone size: -
D gene: TRBD2
CDR3 DNA: TGCGCCAGCAGCTTGGAAGGGCGGGAGCGTTACAATGAGCAGTTCTTC
CDR3 protein: CASSLEGRERYNEQFF

J gene: TRBJ2-5
V gene: TRBV20-1
clone size: -
D gene: TRBD2
CDR3 DNA: TGCAGTGCACTAGCGAGGGAGACCCAGTACTTC
CDR3 protein: CSALARETQYF